The source of this T cell receptor beta chain is a study of blood T cell repertoires in COVID-19. This CDR3 is built from 14 residues. With 2 bases removed from V and 0 bases from J, the gap between germline ends came to 8 bases. CDR1 and CDR2 from the germline V gene are GTSNPN and SVGIG (reference sequence). The protocol was immunoSEQ multiplex PCR, while the TCRdb copy is restricted to in-frame clones and leaves out a portion. The sample consists of around 700,000 clones, 85% to 90% of them appearing once. The sample consisted of peripheral blood. The V and J genes are TRBV30 and TRBJ1-3; no reliable D call. The sequence came from a woman between 18 and 29 years old with acute or convalescent COVID-19. The CDR3 here is CAWSKPTSGNTIYF. In nucleotides, the CDR3 is TGTGCCTGGAGTAAACCTACCTCTGGAAACACCATATATTTT.